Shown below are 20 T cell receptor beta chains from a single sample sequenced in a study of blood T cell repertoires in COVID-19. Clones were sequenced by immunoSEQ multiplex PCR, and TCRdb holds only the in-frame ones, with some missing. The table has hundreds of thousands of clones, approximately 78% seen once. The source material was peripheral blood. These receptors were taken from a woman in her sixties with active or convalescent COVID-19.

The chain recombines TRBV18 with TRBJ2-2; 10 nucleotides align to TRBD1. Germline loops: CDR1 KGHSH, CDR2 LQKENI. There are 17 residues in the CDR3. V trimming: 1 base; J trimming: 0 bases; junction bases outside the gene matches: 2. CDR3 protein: CASSPRGTGANTGELFF. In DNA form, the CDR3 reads TGTGCCAGCTCACCACGGGGGACAGGGGCGAACACCGGGGAGCTGTTTTTT.

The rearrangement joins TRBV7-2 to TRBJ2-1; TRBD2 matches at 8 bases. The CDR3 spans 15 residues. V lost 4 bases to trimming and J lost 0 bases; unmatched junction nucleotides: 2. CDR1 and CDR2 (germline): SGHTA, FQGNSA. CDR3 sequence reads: CASSSGGSSYNEQFF. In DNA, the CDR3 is TGTGCCAGCAGCTCGGGGGGGAGCTCCTACAATGAGCAGTTCTTC.

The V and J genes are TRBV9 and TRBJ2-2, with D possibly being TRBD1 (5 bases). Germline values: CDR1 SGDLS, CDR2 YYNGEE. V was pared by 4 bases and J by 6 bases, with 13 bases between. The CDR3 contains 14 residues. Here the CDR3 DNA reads TGTGCCAGCAGCATATACCAGGGTCCCGGGGAGCTGTTTTTT. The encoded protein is CASSIYQGPGELFF. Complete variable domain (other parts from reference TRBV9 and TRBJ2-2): DSGVTQTPKHLITATGQRVTLRCSPRSGDLSVYWYQQSLDQGLQFLIQYYNGEERAKGNILERFSAQQFPDLHSELNLSSLELGDSALYFCASSIYQGPGELFFGEGSRLTVL.

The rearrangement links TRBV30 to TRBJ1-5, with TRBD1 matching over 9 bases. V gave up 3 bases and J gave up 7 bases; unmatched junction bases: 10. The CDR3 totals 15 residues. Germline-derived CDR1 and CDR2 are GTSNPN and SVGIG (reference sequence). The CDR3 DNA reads TGTGCCTGGAGCGGACAGGGGTCGGCAAGACAGCCCCAGCATTTT. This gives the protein CAWSGQGSARQPQHF.

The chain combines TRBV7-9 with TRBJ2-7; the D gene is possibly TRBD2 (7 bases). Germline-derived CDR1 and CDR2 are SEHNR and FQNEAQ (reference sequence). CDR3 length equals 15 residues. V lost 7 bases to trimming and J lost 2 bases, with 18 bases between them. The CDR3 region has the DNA TGTGCCAGCAACAGCCCGGGGGGCAGCCCCTACGAGCAGTACTTC. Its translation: CASNSPGGSPYEQYF.

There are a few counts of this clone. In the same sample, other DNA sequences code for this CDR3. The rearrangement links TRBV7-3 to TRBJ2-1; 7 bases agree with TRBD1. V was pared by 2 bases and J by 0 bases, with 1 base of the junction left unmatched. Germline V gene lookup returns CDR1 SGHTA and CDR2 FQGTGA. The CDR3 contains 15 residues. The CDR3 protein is CASSLSGGSYNEQFF. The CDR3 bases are TGTGCCAGCAGCTTATCAGGGGGCTCCTACAATGAGCAGTTCTTC.

Here the CDR3 reads CASSLQGEDQPQHF. In DNA, the CDR3 is TGTGCCAGCTCACTACAGGGGGAGGATCAGCCCCAGCATTTT. V is TRBV18 and J is TRBJ1-5; 8 bases are a match to TRBD1. The germline CDR1 and CDR2 sequences are KGHSH and LQKENI. With 4 bases clipped from V and 5 bases from J, the junction kept 4 bases outside the gene matches. This CDR3 comprises 14 residues.

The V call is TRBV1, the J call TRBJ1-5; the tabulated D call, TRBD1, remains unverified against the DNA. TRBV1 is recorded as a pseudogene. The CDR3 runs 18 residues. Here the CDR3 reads CTSSQGDRGLRRNQPQHF. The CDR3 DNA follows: TGCACCAGCAGCCAAGGGGACAGGGGCTTAAGGCGCAATCAGCCCCAGCATTTT.

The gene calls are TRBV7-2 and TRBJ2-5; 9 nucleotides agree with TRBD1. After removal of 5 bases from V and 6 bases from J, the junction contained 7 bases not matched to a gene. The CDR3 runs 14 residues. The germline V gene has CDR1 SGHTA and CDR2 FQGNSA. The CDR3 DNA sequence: TGTGCCAGCAGCCCATACGGACAGGGGCAGACCCAGTACTTC. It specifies CASSPYGQGQTQYF. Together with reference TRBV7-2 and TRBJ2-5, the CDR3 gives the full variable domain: GAGVSQSPSNKVTEKGKDVELRCDPISGHTALYWYRQSLGQGLEFLIYFQGNSAPDKSGLPSDRFSAERTGGSVSTLTIQRTQQEDSAVYLCASSPYGQGQTQYFGPGTRLLVL.

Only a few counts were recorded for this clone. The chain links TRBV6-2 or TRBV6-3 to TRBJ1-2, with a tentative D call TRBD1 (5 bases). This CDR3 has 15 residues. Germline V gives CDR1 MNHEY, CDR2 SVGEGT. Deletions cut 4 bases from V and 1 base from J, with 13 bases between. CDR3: CASSLSGNGNYGYTF. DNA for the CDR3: TGTGCCAGCAGTTTATCAGGGAATGGTAACTATGGCTACACCTTC.

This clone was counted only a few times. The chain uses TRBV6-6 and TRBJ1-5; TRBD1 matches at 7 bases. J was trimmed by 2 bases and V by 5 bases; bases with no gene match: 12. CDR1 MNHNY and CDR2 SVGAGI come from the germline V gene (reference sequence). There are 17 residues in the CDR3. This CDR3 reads CASSPISTGRGNQPQHF. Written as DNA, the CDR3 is TGTGCCAGCAGTCCCATATCGACAGGGCGAGGCAATCAGCCCCAGCATTTT.

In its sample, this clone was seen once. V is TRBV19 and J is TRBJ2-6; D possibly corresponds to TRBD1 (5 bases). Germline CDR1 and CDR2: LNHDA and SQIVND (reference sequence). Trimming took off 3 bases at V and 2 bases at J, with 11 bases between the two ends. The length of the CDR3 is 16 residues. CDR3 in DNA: TGTGCCAGTAGTATGAGGCAGGGTGCTGGGGCCAACGTCCTGACTTTC. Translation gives CASSMRQGAGANVLTF.

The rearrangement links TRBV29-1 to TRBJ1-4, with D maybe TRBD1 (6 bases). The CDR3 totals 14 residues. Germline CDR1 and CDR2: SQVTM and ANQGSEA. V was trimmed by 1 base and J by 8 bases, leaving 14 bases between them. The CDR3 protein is CSVEVRGIEEKLFF. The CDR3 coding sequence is TGCAGCGTTGAAGTGAGGGGGATTGAGGAAAAACTGTTTTTT.

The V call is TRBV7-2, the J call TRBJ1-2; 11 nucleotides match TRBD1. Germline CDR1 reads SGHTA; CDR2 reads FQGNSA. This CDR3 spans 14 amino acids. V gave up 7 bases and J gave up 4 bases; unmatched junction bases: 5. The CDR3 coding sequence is TGTGCCAGCACCGGACAGGGGGCAATCTATGGCTACACCTTC. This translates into CASTGQGAIYGYTF. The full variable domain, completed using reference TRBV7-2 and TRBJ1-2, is GAGVSQSPSNKVTEKGKDVELRCDPISGHTALYWYRQSLGQGLEFLIYFQGNSAPDKSGLPSDRFSAERTGGSVSTLTIQRTQQEDSAVYLCASTGQGAIYGYTFGSGTRLTVV.

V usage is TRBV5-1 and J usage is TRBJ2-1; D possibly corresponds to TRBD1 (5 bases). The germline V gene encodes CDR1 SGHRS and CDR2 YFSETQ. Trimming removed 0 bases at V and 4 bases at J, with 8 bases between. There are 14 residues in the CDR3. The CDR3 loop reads CASSLDQGYNEQFF. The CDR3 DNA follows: TGCGCCAGCAGCTTGGATCAGGGATACAATGAGCAGTTCTTC.

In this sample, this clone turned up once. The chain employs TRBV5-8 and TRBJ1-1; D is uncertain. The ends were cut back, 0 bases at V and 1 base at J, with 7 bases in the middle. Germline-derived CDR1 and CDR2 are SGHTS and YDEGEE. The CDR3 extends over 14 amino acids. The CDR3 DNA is TGTGCCAGCAGCTTGGTAATGAGGAACACTGAAGCTTTCTTT. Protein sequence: CASSLVMRNTEAFF.

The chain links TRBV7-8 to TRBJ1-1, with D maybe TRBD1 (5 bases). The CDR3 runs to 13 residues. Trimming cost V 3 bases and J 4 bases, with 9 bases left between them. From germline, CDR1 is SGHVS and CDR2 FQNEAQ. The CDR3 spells CASSFAGVTEAFF. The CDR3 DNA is TGTGCCAGCAGCTTCGCGGGGGTCACTGAAGCTTTCTTT.

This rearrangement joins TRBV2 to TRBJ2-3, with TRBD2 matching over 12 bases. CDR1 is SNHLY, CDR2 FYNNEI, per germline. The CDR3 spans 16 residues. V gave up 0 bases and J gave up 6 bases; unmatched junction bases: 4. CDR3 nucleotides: TGTGCCAGCAGTGAAGCTCGGACTAGCGGGGTCGATACGCAGTATTTT. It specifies CASSEARTSGVDTQYF.

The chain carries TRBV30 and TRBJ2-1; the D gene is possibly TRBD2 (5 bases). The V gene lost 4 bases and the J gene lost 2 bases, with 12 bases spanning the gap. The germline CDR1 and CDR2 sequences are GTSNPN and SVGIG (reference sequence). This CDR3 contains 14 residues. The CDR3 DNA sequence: TGTGCCTGGAAATACCGGGGTCCCTACAATGAGCAGTTCTTC. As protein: CAWKYRGPYNEQFF.

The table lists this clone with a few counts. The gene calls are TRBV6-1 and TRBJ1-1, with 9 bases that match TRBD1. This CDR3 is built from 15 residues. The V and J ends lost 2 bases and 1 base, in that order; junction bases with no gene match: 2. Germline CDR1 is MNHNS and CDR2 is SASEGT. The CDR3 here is CASSEQGQGNTEAFF. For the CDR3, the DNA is TGTGCCAGCAGTGAACAGGGACAGGGGAACACTGAAGCTTTCTTT.